These T cell receptor beta chains were read from a single sample in a study of shared clonotypes between healthy human individuals. Repertoires were generated with immunoSEQ multiplex PCR, while TCRdb's copy carries only in-frame clones and drops some. The sample holds about 2,500,000 clones, about 92% seen once. The source material was naive CD4+ T cells sorted from blood. These receptors were obtained from a man between 18 and 35 years old in good health. Both conserved end residues are part of each CDR3. The D gene is left open where the match is weak. The size field is filled for only some rows; it gives once, few, many or a size class.

abundance: .; j_gene: TRBJ2-1; d_gene: TRBD2; v_gene: TRBV7-2; CDR3nt: TGTGCCAGCAAGACTAGCGGGAGGGACAATGAGCAGTTCTTC; CDR3aa: CASKTSGRDNEQFF
abundance: .; j_gene: TRBJ1-6; d_gene: .; v_gene: TRBV11-2; CDR3nt: TGTGCCAGCAGCTTAGTGGTACAGTATAATTCACCCCTCCACTTT; CDR3aa: CASSLVVQYNSPLHF
abundance: .; j_gene: TRBJ1-1; d_gene: TRBD1; v_gene: TRBV6-1; CDR3nt: TGTGCCAGCAGTGAACTTAGGACAGGAAGGGCTTTCTTT; CDR3aa: CASSELRTGRAFF
abundance: .; j_gene: TRBJ2-1; d_gene: .; v_gene: TRBV28; CDR3nt: TGTGCCAGCAGTTCTCGGGACTTCAATGAGCAGTTCTTC; CDR3aa: CASSSRDFNEQFF
abundance: .; j_gene: TRBJ2-7; d_gene: TRBD2; v_gene: TRBV6-5; CDR3nt: TGTGCCAGCAGTCAGCGGGACGGACCCTACGAGCAGTACTTC; CDR3aa: CASSQRDGPYEQYF
abundance: .; j_gene: TRBJ2-7; d_gene: TRBD1; v_gene: TRBV27; CDR3nt: TGTGCCAGCAGACAAAGGACAGGGGCTTCGTACGAGCAGTACTTC; CDR3aa: CASRQRTGASYEQYF
abundance: .; j_gene: TRBJ2-5; d_gene: .; v_gene: TRBV4-1; CDR3nt: TGCGCCAGCAGCCAAGGAGGTCATCAGGAGACCCAGTACTTC; CDR3aa: CASSQGGHQETQYF
abundance: .; j_gene: TRBJ1-6; d_gene: .; v_gene: TRBV30; CDR3nt: TGTGCCTGGAGTGTACTACAGGGTATGGGATCACCCCTCCACTTT; CDR3aa: CAWSVLQGMGSPLHF
abundance: .; j_gene: TRBJ2-7; d_gene: .; v_gene: TRBV28; CDR3nt: TGTGCCAGCAGTTTTGGGGCAGGCCAGTCCTACGAGCAGTACTTC; CDR3aa: CASSFGAGQSYEQYF
abundance: .; j_gene: TRBJ2-7; d_gene: .; v_gene: TRBV5-1; CDR3nt: TGCGCCAGCAGCGAATACTACGAGCAGTACTTC; CDR3aa: CASSEYYEQYF
abundance: once; j_gene: TRBJ1-2; d_gene: TRBD1; v_gene: TRBV4-1; CDR3nt: TGCGCCAGCAGCCAAGAAAGGTGGACAGGCTATGGCTACACCTTC; CDR3aa: CASSQERWTGYGYTF
abundance: .; j_gene: TRBJ2-3; d_gene: TRBD1; v_gene: TRBV7-2; CDR3nt: TGTGCCAGCAGCCTCCAGACAGGGTTGTCAGATACGCAGTATTTT; CDR3aa: CASSLQTGLSDTQYF
abundance: .; j_gene: TRBJ2-3; d_gene: TRBD1; v_gene: TRBV5-6; CDR3nt: TGTGCCAGCAGCCGTCAACAGGGGGATACGCAGTATTTT; CDR3aa: CASSRQQGDTQYF